A single sample gave rise to the 20 T cell receptor beta chains below, sequenced in a study of cytomegalovirus exposure and HLA in healthy donors. With 60 Vbeta and 13 Jbeta primers, the PCR was carried out. The protocol was immunoSEQ multiplex PCR, while the TCRdb copy is restricted to in-frame clones and leaves out a portion. This table holds roughly 160,000 clones, roughly 79% found once. The sequencing input was PBMCs. These receptors came from a middle-aged man in good health and CMV-seropositive.

The chain recombines TRBV6-4 with TRBJ1-1; no firm D call. CDR3 length: 13 amino acids. Germline values: CDR1 MRHNA, CDR2 SNTAGT. V was trimmed by 3 bases and J by 0 bases, leaving 5 bases between them. The CDR3 DNA reads as TGTGCCAGCAGTGAAACACTGAACACTGAAGCTTTCTTT. Amino acid sequence: CASSETLNTEAFF.

DNA for the CDR3: TGTGCCAGTCAGGGGTCGAGCAATCAGCCCCAGCATTTT. This translates into CASQGSSNQPQHF. This chain connects TRBV28 to TRBJ1-5, with TRBD1 as a possible D gene (6 bases). Germline CDR1 and CDR2: MDHEN and SYDVKM. V gave up 9 bases and J gave up 1 base, with 10 bases separating them. CDR3 size: 13 residues. The variable domain in full, completed from reference TRBV28 and TRBJ1-5, reads DVKVTQSSRYLVKRTGEKVFLECVQDMDHENMFWYRQDPGLGLRLIYFSYDVKMKEKGDIPEGYSVSREKKERFSLILESASTNQTSMYLCASQGSSNQPQHFGDGTRLSIL.

The chain employs TRBV5-4 and TRBJ2-3; TRBD2 matches at 9 bases. This CDR3 region has 16 residues. The V segment lost 4 bases and the J segment 0 bases; nucleotides outside the gene matches: 6. Germline loops: CDR1 SGHNT, CDR2 YYREEE (reference sequence). CDR3 bases: TGTGCCAGCAGCACCGGCGGACTAGCGAGCACAGATACGCAGTATTTT. The encoded protein is CASSTGGLASTDTQYF.

The J gene is TRBJ1-2, the V gene TRBV2; 8 nucleotides align to TRBD1. V lost 2 bases to trimming and J lost 3 bases; unmatched junction nucleotides: 11. This CDR3 contains 17 residues. The germline V gene encodes CDR1 SNHLY and CDR2 FYNNEI. CDR3 sequence: CASSETRWDRTYYGYTF. CDR3 in DNA: TGTGCCAGCAGTGAAACCCGATGGGACAGGACCTACTATGGCTACACCTTC.

The J gene is TRBJ1-6, the V gene TRBV27; D gene uncertain. Germline CDR1 reads MNHEY; CDR2 reads SMNVEV (reference sequence). The CDR3 totals 13 residues. V was shortened by 6 bases and J by 4 bases, with 7 bases between the two germline ends. The CDR3 sequence is CASSLGYNSPLHF. For the CDR3, the DNA is TGTGCCAGCAGCCTAGGATATAATTCACCCCTCCACTTT.

The J gene is TRBJ2-3, the V gene TRBV7-9, with TRBD2 identical over 9 bases. Trimming at V came to 2 bases and at J to 6 bases, leaving 6 bases not matched to a gene. CDR3 length equals 15 residues. In germline, CDR1 is SEHNR, CDR2 FQNEAQ (reference sequence). CDR3 sequence reads: CASSLLAGAGDTQYF. CDR3 in DNA: TGTGCCAGCAGCTTATTAGCGGGGGCTGGGGATACGCAGTATTTT.

The chain combines TRBV4-1 with TRBJ1-1, with 8 bases that match TRBD1. The V gene end was trimmed by 6 bases and the J gene end by 5 bases; junction bases not matched to a gene: 11. In germline, CDR1 is MGHRA, CDR2 YSYEKL. The CDR3 extends over 15 amino acids. CDR3 sequence reads: CASRVRGQGDTEAFF. The CDR3 nucleotides are TGCGCCAGCAGGGTCAGGGGGCAAGGTGATACTGAAGCTTTCTTT.

The J gene is TRBJ2-5, the V gene TRBV18, with TRBD2 as a possible D gene (5 bases). This CDR3 comprises 15 residues. V gave up 3 bases and J gave up 1 base, with 12 bases separating them. The germline V gene has CDR1 KGHSH and CDR2 LQKENI. CDR3 DNA: TGTGCCAGCTCACCTGCTGAGGGCCTCCAAGAGACCCAGTACTTC. It specifies CASSPAEGLQETQYF.

The genes are TRBV27 and TRBJ1-2; 10 nucleotides line up with TRBD1. CDR3 length: 15 amino acids. The germline gives CDR1 MNHEY, CDR2 SMNVEV (reference sequence). V dropped 0 bases and J dropped 4; count of bases not matched to a gene: 2. CDR3 in amino acids: CASSLSGDRGYGYTF. CDR3 nucleotides: TGTGCCAGCAGTTTATCCGGGGACAGGGGCTATGGCTACACCTTC.

The rearrangement uses TRBV2 and TRBJ2-7; the D gene is possibly TRBD1 (6 bases). Germline assignment: CDR1 SNHLY and CDR2 FYNNEI. Trimming removed 4 bases from V and 3 bases from J, with 7 bases in between. The CDR3 is 12 amino acids. The CDR3 nucleotides are TGTGCCAGCAGTGGGGACATCTACGAGCAGTACGTC. Translation gives CASSGDIYEQYV.

The chain links TRBV5-1 to TRBJ2-2; 10 bases are a match to TRBD1. CDR3 length: 16 amino acids. Germline loops: CDR1 SGHRS, CDR2 YFSETQ. The trim removed 4 bases at V and 0 bases at J, leaving 3 bases unmatched. The CDR3 sequence is CASSDGQGANTGELFF. For the CDR3, the DNA is TGCGCCAGCAGCGACGGACAGGGGGCGAACACCGGGGAGCTGTTTTTT.

The rearrangement joins TRBV11-3 to TRBJ2-3, with 10 positions matching TRBD2. The CDR3 is 15 amino acids. CDR1 SGHNT and CDR2 YENEEA come from the germline V gene. Trimming removed 5 bases from V and 3 bases from J; junction bases left unmatched: 5. In DNA, the CDR3 is TGTGCCAGCAGCATAGCGGGGGGATGGACAGATACGCAGTATTTT. This translates into CASSIAGGWTDTQYF.

V gene TRBV5-6 combines with J gene TRBJ2-1, with TRBD1 matching over 9 bases. V was clipped by 4 bases and J by 10 bases; unmatched bases: 12. This CDR3 spans 15 amino acids. Germline values: CDR1 SGHDT, CDR2 YYEEEE. The CDR3 DNA is TGTGCCAGCAGCACACCGGGACAGGGTTTTCGGGAGCAGTTCTTC. Protein: CASSTPGQGFREQFF. Full variable domain (missing parts from reference TRBV5-6 and TRBJ2-1): DAGVTQSPTHLIKTRGQQVTLRCSPKSGHDTVSWYQQALGQGPQFIFQYYEEEERQRGNFPDRFSGHQFPNYSSELNVNALLLGDSALYLCASSTPGQGFREQFFGPGTRLTVL.

The chain recombines TRBV25-1 with TRBJ1-4, with a possible D match to TRBD1 (6 bases). Trimming cost V 3 bases and J 0 bases, with 8 bases left between them. CDR1 MGHDK and CDR2 SYGVNS come from the germline V gene. The CDR3 is 15 residues long. The CDR3 nucleotides are TGTGCCAGCAGTGAGGCAGGGGCAACTAATGAAAAACTGTTTTTT. It yields the protein CASSEAGATNEKLFF. The variable domain in full, with the rest retrieved from reference TRBV25-1 and TRBJ1-4, is EADIYQTPRYLVIGTGKKITLECSQTMGHDKMYWYQQDPGMELHLIHYSYGVNSTEKGDLSSESTVSRIRTEHFPLTLESARPSHTSQYLCASSEAGATNEKLFFGSGTQLSVL.

The sample holds one count of this clone. The chain employs TRBV5-6 and TRBJ2-3; D remains unclear. V shed 6 bases and J shed 2 bases, with 4 bases lying between them. CDR3 length equals 11 residues. In germline, CDR1 is SGHDT, CDR2 YYEEEE. CDR3 sequence: CASTNTDTQYF. The CDR3 DNA reads TGTGCCAGCACCAACACAGATACGCAGTATTTT.

The J gene is TRBJ2-7, the V gene TRBV5-1; 7 nucleotides match TRBD1. The CDR3 length is 13 residues. CDR1 and CDR2 from the germline V gene are SGHRS and YFSETQ. Trimming at V came to 4 bases and at J to 2 bases, leaving 3 bases not matched to a gene. The CDR3 reads CASSADRTYEQYF. The DNA of the CDR3 is TGCGCCAGCAGCGCGGACAGGACCTACGAGCAGTACTTC.

The genes are TRBV28 and TRBJ2-5; a weak D match, TRBD2 (6 bases). CDR3 length: 14 residues. The V gene's germline CDR1 is MDHEN and CDR2 SYDVKM. V was cut by 8 bases and J by 5 bases, with 18 bases left in between. The CDR3 sequence is CASGGRTTGETQYF. DNA of the CDR3: TGTGCCAGCGGGGGGAGGACGACCGGGGAGACCCAGTACTTC.

This clone was detected once. This chain uses TRBV15 with TRBJ1-4; D is ambiguous. This CDR3 has 15 amino acids. Germline CDR1 LNHNV, CDR2 YYDKDF (reference sequence). Trimming took off 3 bases at V and 0 bases at J, with 8 bases between the two ends. CDR3 protein: CATSRSPATNEKLFF. CDR3 bases: TGTGCCACCAGCAGGTCTCCGGCAACTAATGAAAAACTGTTTTTT.

This chain connects TRBV6-6 to TRBJ2-2, with TRBD2 as a possible D gene (6 bases). The CDR3 has 14 residues. In germline, CDR1 is MNHNY, CDR2 SVGAGI (reference sequence). Trimming took off 5 bases at V and 1 base at J, with 8 bases between the two ends. The CDR3 sequence: CASSPGGNTGELFF. DNA of the CDR3: TGTGCCAGCAGTCCCGGGGGGAACACCGGGGAGCTGTTTTTT.

The V and J genes are TRBV5-4 and TRBJ1-2, with D maybe TRBD1 (6 bases). The CDR3 is 14 residues long. CDR1 and CDR2 (germline): SGHNT, YYREEE (reference sequence). Between the trimmed V and J ends, which lost 6 bases and 9 bases, there was a span of 21 bases. CDR3 residues: CASTATGIAWSYTF. The CDR3 DNA reads as TGTGCCAGCACCGCCACAGGGATTGCCTGGAGCTACACCTTC.